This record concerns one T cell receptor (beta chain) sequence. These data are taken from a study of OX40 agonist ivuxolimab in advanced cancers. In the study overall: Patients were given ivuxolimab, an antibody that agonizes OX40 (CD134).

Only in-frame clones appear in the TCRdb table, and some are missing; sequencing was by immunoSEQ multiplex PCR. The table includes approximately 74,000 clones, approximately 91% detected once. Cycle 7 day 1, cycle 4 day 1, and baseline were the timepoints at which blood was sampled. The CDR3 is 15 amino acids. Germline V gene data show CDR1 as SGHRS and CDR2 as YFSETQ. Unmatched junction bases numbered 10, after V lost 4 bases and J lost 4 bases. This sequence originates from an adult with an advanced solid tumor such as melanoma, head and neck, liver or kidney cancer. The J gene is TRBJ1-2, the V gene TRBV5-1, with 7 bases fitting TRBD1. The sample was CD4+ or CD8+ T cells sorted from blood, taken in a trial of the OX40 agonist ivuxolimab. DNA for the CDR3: TGCGCCAGCAGCCCAACAGGGGAATCCCCCTATGGCTACACCTTC. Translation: CASSPTGESPYGYTF. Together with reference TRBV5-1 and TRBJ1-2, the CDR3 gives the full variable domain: KAGVTQTPRYLIKTRGQQVTLSCSPISGHRSVSWYQQTPGQGLQFLFEYFSETQRNKGNFPGRFSGRQFSNSRSEMNVSTLELGDSALYLCASSPTGESPYGYTFGSGTRLTVV.